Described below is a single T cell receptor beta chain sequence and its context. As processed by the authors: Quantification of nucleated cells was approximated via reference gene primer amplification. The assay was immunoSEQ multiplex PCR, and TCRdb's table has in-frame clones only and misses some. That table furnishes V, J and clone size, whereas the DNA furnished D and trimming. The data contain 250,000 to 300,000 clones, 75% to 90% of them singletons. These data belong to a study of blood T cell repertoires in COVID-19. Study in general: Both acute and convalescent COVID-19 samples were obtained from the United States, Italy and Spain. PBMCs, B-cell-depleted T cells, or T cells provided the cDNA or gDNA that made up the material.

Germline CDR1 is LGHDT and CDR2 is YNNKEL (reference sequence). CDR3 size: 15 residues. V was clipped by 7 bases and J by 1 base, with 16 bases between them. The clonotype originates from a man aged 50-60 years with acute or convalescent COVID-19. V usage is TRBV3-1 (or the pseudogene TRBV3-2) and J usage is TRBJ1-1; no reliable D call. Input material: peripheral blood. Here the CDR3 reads CASIPAQNRNTEAFF. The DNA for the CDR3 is TGTGCCAGCATCCCAGCTCAGAACAGGAACACTGAAGCTTTCTTT.